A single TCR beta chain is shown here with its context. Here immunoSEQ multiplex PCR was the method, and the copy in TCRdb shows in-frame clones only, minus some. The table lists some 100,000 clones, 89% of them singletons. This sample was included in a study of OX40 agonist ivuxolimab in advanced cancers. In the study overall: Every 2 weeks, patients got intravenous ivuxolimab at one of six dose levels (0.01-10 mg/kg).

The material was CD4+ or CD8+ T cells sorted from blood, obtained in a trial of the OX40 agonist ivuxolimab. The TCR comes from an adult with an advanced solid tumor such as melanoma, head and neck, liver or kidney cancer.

The CDR3 nucleotides are TGTGCCAGCGGTGTTAGTCGAACCTACGAGCAGTACTTC. Protein: CASGVSRTYEQYF. The chain joins TRBV7-7 to TRBJ2-7; D not certain. V was pared by 8 bases and J by 2 bases, with 13 bases between. This CDR3 is built from 13 residues. Germline CDR1 is SSHAT and CDR2 is FNYEAQ (reference sequence).